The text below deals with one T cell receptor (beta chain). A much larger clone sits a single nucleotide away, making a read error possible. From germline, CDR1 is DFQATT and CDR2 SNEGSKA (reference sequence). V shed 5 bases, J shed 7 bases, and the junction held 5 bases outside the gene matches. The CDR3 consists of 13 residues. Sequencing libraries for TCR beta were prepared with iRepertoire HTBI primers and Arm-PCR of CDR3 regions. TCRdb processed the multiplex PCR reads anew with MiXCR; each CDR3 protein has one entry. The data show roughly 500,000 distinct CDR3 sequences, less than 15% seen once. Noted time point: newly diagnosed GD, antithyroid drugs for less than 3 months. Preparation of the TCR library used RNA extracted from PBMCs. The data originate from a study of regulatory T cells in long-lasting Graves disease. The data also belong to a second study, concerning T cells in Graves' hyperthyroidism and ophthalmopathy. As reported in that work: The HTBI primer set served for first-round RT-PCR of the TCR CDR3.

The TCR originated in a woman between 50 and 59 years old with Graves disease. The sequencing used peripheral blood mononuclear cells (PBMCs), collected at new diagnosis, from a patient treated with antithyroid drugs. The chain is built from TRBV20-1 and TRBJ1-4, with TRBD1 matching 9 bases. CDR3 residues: CSAGWDRAEKLFF. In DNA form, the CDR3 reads TGCAGTGCTGGATGGGACAGGGCTGAAAAACTGTTTTTT.